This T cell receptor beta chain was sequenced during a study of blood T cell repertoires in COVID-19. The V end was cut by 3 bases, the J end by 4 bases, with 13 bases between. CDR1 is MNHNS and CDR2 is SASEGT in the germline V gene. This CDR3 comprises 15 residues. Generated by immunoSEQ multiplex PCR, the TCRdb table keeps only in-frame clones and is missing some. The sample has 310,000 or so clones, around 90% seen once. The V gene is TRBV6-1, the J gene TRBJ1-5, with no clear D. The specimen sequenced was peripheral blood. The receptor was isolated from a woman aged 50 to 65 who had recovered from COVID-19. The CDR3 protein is CASSDLRSTNQPQHF. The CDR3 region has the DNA TGTGCCAGCAGTGATTTGCGGAGCACTAATCAGCCCCAGCATTTT.